Described below is a single TCR beta chain sequence and its context. The table came from immunoSEQ multiplex PCR; TCRdb's copy has only in-frame clones and leaves some out. In the table there are over 400,000 clones, 75% to 90% of which are singletons. This CDR3 spans 15 amino acids. Germline V gives CDR1 LNHDA, CDR2 SQIVND (reference sequence). V was trimmed by 6 bases and J by 3 bases, leaving 15 bases between them. The sample comes from a study of blood T cell repertoires in COVID-19. The receptor comes from a woman aged 55-69 years who had recovered from COVID-19. The chain is built from TRBV19 and TRBJ2-1, with D perhaps TRBD1 (5 bases). Sequenced input: PBMCs or T cells enriched from blood (not recorded which). CDR3 DNA: TGTGCCAGTAGCGTCAGGACGCAGGGCTACAATGAGCAGTTCTTC. Translation: CASSVRTQGYNEQFF.